This TCR beta chain was obtained from a study of blood T cells in healthy people across ages. This clonotype was counted only a few times. Germline loops: CDR1 SEHNR, CDR2 FQNEAQ (reference sequence). V shed 2 bases and J shed 5 bases, with 18 bases lying between them. The CDR3 is made up of 16 amino acids. The authors extracted at least 5.5 micrograms of total RNA per sample. With a J-beta primer mix and a sample-barcoded 5' primer, a second PCR ran about 7 to 12 cycles. TCRdb used MiXCR to reprocess the 5' RACE reads, holding one entry per CDR3 protein. The sample lists around 1,700,000 distinct CDR3 sequences; about 28% were seen once.

The sequence came from a woman aged 25 to 45 in good health. Sequencing input: blood. The rearrangement uses TRBV7-9 and TRBJ2-5; possible D gene TRBD2, 5 bases. The DNA of the CDR3 is TGTGCCAGCAGCTTACCGTGGGGAGAGGGCGCGGAGACCCAGTACTTC. Its protein product is CASSLPWGEGAETQYF.